The present TCR beta chain was sequenced within a study of T cell responses to AZD1222 COVID-19 vaccine. Points from the study as a whole: Spike-specific TCR breadth and depth were elevated following two AZD1222 doses. Scientists sampled the repertoires only once the peak T cell response had passed.

On this clone itself: Its antigen is not identified.

Combined were second doses at about 4 or about 12 weeks. The trim removed 5 bases at V and 2 bases at J, leaving 2 bases unmatched. Germline-derived CDR1 and CDR2 are SGHNT and YENEEA. This CDR3 region has 14 residues. Clones were sequenced by immunoSEQ multiplex PCR, and TCRdb holds only the in-frame ones, with some missing. The data contain about 85,000 clones, 91% of them singletons. Sequencing used peripheral blood, obtained 28 days after the second AZD1222 dose. The rearrangement joins TRBV11-3 to TRBJ2-1, with 8 bases matching TRBD1. The clonotype comes from an adult who received the AZD1222 COVID-19 vaccine. CDR3 in DNA: TGTGCCAGCAGCCCGACAGGGGCCTACAATGAGCAGTTCTTC. Translation: CASSPTGAYNEQFF. Variable domain in full (rest from reference TRBV11-3 and TRBJ2-1): EAGVVQSPRYKIIEKKQPVAFWCNPISGHNTLYWYLQNLGQGPELLIRYENEEAVDDSQLPKDRFSAERLKGVDSTLKIQPAELGDSAVYLCASSPTGAYNEQFFGPGTRLTVL.